The 8 T cell receptor beta chains below come from one sample, sequenced in a study of response to subunit inactivated influenza vaccine. MiXCR, applied by TCRdb to the RT-PCR reads, yields one record per CDR3 protein. The sample records 550,000 to 800,000 distinct CDR3 sequences, roughly 14% being singletons. The source material was PBMCs from blood, sampled 11 to 12 days after vaccination. These receptors all stem from a man in his forties or fifties who received an inactivated influenza vaccine.

The chain joins TRBV7-9 to TRBJ2-1, with D possibly being TRBD1 (6 bases). Per germline, CDR1 SEHNR and CDR2 FQNEAQ (reference sequence). This CDR3 has 14 residues. The V and J ends lost 4 bases and 5 bases respectively, with 12 bases between them. The CDR3 region is CASSWQTGHNEQFF. In DNA, the CDR3 is TGTGCCAGCAGCTGGCAGACAGGCCACAATGAGCAGTTCTTC.

This chain uses TRBV4-2 with TRBJ2-3, with 7 bases lining up with TRBD2. The J segment lost 1 base and the V segment lost 4 bases, leaving 17 bases of the junction unmatched. Germline-derived CDR1 and CDR2 are LGHNA and YNFKEQ. CDR3 size: 19 residues. DNA of the CDR3: TGTGCCAGCAGCCTGCGGGAGCGTTGGGGCTCACGAGGCACAGATACGCAGTATTTT. Its translation: CASSLRERWGSRGTDTQYF.

The chain combines TRBV7-6 with TRBJ2-5; 7 bases line up with TRBD2. V trimming: 1 base; J trimming: 2 bases; junction bases outside the gene matches: 4. The germline V gene encodes CDR1 SGHVS and CDR2 FNYEAQ. The CDR3 totals 15 residues. CDR3 amino acids: CASSLEGRGQETQYF. DNA for the CDR3: TGTGCCAGCAGCTTAGAGGGGAGGGGTCAAGAGACCCAGTACTTC.

The rearrangement links TRBV6-2 or TRBV6-3 to TRBJ2-1; 7 bases align to TRBD2. Germline values: CDR1 MNHEY, CDR2 SVGEGT. Germline trimming cut 8 bases from V and 4 bases from J; bases unmatched to any gene: 2. The CDR3 is 12 residues long. CDR3 protein: CASVGGYNEQFF. CDR3 in DNA: TGTGCCAGCGTCGGGGGGTACAATGAGCAGTTCTTC.

This clonotype has only one observation. The chain carries TRBV9 and TRBJ2-1; TRBD2 aligns across 11 bases. Germline V gives CDR1 SGDLS, CDR2 YYNGEE. CDR3 size: 16 residues. The J segment lost 6 bases and the V segment lost 4 bases, leaving 9 bases of the junction unmatched. The DNA of the CDR3 is TGTGCCAGCAGCTACCGGGCCGGGACTAGCGGCAATGAGCAGTTCTTC. Translating gives CASSYRAGTSGNEQFF.

This clonotype has just a few counts. V is TRBV6-2 or TRBV6-3 and J is TRBJ2-1; weak D call: TRBD1 (5 bases). This CDR3 contains 16 residues. With 8 bases removed from V and 7 bases from J, the gap between germline ends came to 24 bases. Germline V gives CDR1 MNHEY, CDR2 SVGEGT. CDR3 DNA sequence: TGTGCCAGCTATAAACGTCAGGTGGGGCACTTAAATGAGCAGTTCTTC. It specifies CASYKRQVGHLNEQFF.

This chain joins TRBV6-5 and TRBJ2-6; D unresolved. V was shortened by 1 base and J by 4 bases, with 11 bases between the two germline ends. CDR1 and CDR2 from the germline V gene are MNHEY and SVGAGI. The CDR3 runs 16 residues. The CDR3 is CASSYFWVPGANVLTF. The CDR3 region has the DNA TGTGCCAGCAGTTACTTCTGGGTCCCAGGGGCCAACGTCCTGACTTTC.

This chain uses TRBV28 with TRBJ2-3; TRBD2 is a possible D gene (6 bases). The CDR3 loop spans 15 amino acids. Deletions cut 2 bases from V and 0 bases from J, with 9 bases between. CDR1 is MDHEN and CDR2 is SYDVKM in the germline V gene. The CDR3 region has the DNA TGTGCCAGCAGTTTAACTGCGGGGAGCACAGATACGCAGTATTTT. This sequence encodes CASSLTAGSTDTQYF.